This T cell receptor beta chain is drawn from a study of vaccination and CD4 T cells after COVID-19. The wider study: Either the Pfizer-BioNTech BNT162b2 or Moderna mRNA-1273 vaccine was given as two doses. A CEFX pool, an HIV-1 Nef pool, or no peptide went to control cultures.

Sequencing of cultured CD4+ T cell DNA used the Oncomine TCR Beta short-read assay. Using the QIAamp micro DNA kit, genomic DNA was extracted from the CD4+ T cells that had been cultured. Each CDR3 protein gets one entry after TCRdb re-called the PCR reads with MiXCR. The table has about 8,500 distinct CDR3 sequences, approximately 50% seen once. About this clonotype: The antigen remains unidentified.

The treatment was: approximately 9-day PBMC culture with coronavirus spike peptide pools or control peptides (ViraFEST assay). T cells were expanded with peptide pools, and expanded clonotypes were identified by TCR sequencing. The V and J ends lost 5 bases and 5 bases, in that order; junction bases with no gene match: 7. CDR3 length: 15 amino acids. CDR1 is SGHVS, CDR2 FQNEAQ, per germline. The sequenced material came from CD4+ T cells from blood, cultured in vitro. This chain links TRBV7-8 with TRBJ1-2, with 11 positions matching TRBD1. The source of this sequence is a human donor who had recovered from COVID-19. The CDR3 bases are TGTGCCAGCAGCCGCCGGACAGGGGGCTCATATGGCTACACCTTC. Protein sequence: CASSRRTGGSYGYTF.